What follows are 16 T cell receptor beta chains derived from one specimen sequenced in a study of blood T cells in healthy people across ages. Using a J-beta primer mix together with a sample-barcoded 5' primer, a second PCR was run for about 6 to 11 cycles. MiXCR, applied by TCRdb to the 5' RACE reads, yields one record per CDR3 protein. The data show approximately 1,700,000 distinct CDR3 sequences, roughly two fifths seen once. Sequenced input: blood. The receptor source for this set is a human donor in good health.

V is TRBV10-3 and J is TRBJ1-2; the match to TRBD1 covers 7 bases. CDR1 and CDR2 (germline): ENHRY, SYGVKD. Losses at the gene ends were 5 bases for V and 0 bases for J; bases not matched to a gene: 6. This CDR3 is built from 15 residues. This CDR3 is CAISNPGQTNYGYTF. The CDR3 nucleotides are TGTGCCATCAGTAACCCGGGACAGACTAACTATGGCTACACCTTC.

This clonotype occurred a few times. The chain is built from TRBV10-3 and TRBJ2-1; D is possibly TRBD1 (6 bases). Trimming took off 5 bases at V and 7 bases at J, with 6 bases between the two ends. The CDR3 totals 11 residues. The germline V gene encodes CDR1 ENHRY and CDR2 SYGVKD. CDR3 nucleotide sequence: TGTGCCATCAGTACAGGGAATGAGCAGTTCTTC. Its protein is CAISTGNEQFF.

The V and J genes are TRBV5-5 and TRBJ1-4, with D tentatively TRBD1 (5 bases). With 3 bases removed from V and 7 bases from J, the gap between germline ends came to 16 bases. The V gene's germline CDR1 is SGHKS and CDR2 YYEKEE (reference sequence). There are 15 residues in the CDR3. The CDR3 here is CASSSDGTWGEKLFF. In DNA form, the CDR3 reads TGTGCCAGCAGCTCGGACGGGACCTGGGGTGAAAAACTGTTTTTT.

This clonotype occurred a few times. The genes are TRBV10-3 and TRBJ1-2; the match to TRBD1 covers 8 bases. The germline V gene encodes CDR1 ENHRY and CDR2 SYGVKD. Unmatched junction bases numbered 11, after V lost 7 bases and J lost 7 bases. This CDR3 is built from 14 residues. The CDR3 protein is CAITPGQGPGGYTF. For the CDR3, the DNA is TGTGCCATCACTCCCGGACAGGGACCGGGTGGCTACACCTTC.

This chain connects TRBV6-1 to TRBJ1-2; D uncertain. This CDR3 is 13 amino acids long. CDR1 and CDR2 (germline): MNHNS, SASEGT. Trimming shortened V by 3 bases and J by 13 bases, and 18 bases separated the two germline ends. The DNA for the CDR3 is TGTGCCAGCAGTGAGGTAACGGATTATTGGCGCACCTTC. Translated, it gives CASSEVTDYWRTF.

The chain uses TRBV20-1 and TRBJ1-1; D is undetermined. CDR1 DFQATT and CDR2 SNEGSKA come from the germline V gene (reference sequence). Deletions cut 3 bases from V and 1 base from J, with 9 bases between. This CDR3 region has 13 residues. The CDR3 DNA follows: TGCAGTGCTAGCGTGTTTGGGAACACTGAAGCTTTCTTT. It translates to CSASVFGNTEAFF.

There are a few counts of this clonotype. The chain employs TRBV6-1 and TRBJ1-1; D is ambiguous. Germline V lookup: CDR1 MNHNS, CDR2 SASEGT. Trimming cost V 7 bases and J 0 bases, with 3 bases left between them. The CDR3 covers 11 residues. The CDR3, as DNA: TGTGCCAGCAAGGTGAACACTGAAGCTTTCTTT. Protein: CASKVNTEAFF.

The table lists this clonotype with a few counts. The CDR3: CASSHADRVNTEAFF. CDR3 nucleotides: TGCGCCAGCAGCCATGCCGACAGGGTAAACACTGAAGCTTTCTTT. The chain has TRBV4-1 and TRBJ1-1; the match to TRBD1 covers 7 bases. The V gene end was trimmed by 3 bases and the J gene end by 2 bases; junction bases not matched to a gene: 6. The CDR3 spans 15 residues. Germline V gene sequence: CDR1 MGHRA, CDR2 YSYEKL.

CDR3 bases: TGTGCCAGCAGCTTCAGAATTGGGGCAGATACGCAGTATTTT. It is translated as CASSFRIGADTQYF. The V gene is TRBV9, the J gene TRBJ2-3; D gene uncertain. This CDR3 has 14 amino acids. The V and J ends lost 4 bases and 4 bases respectively, with 13 bases between them. CDR1 and CDR2 (germline): SGDLS, YYNGEE.

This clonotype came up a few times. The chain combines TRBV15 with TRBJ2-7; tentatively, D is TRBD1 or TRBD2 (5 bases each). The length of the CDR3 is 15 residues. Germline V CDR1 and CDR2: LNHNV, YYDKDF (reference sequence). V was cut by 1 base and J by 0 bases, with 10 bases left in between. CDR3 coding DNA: TGTGCCACCAGCAGAGGAGGGGCGTTCTCCTACGAGCAGTACTTC. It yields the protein CATSRGGAFSYEQYF.

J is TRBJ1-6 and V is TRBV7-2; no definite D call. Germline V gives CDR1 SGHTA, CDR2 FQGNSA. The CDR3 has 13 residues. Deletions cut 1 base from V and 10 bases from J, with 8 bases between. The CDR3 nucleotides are TGTGCCAGCAGCTTAGATTTGATCTCACCCCTCCACTTT. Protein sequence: CASSLDLISPLHF. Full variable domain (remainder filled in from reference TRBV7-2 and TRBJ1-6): GAGVSQSPSNKVTEKGKDVELRCDPISGHTALYWYRQSLGQGLEFLIYFQGNSAPDKSGLPSDRFSAERTGGSVSTLTIQRTQQEDSAVYLCASSLDLISPLHFGNGTRLTVT.

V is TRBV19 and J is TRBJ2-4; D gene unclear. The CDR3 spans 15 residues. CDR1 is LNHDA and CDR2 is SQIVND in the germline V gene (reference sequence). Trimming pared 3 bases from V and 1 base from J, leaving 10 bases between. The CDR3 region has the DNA TGTGCCAGTAGTATTAGGGTCAGTGCCAAAAACATTCAGTACTTC. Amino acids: CASSIRVSAKNIQYF.

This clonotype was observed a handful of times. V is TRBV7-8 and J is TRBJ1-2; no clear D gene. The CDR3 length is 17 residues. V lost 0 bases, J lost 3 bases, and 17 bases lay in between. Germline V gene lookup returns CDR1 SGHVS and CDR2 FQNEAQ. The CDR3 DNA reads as TGTGCCAGCAGCTTAGCCTTGAGAGACCTAGTATACTATGGCTACACCTTC. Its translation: CASSLALRDLVYYGYTF.

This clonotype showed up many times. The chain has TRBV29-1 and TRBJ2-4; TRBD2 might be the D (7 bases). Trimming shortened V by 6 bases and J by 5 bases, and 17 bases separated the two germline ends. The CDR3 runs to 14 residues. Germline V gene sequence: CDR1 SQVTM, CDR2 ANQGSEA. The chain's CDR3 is CSVKRGGGENIQYF. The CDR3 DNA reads TGCAGCGTCAAAAGAGGGGGAGGGGAAAACATTCAGTACTTC.

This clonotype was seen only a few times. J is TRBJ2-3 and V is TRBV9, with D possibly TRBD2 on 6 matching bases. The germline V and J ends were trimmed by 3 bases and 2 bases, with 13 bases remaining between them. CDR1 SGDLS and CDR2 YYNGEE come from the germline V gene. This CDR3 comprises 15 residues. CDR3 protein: CASSGRDSPTDTQYF. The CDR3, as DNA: TGTGCCAGCAGCGGCCGGGACTCCCCCACAGATACGCAGTATTTT.

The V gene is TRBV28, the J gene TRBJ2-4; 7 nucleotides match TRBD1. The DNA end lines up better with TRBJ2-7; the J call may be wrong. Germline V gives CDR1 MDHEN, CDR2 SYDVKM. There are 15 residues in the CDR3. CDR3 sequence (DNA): TGTGCCAGCAGTTGGTCCGGGACAGTTAACTACGAGCAGTACTTC. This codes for CASSWSGTVNYEQYF.